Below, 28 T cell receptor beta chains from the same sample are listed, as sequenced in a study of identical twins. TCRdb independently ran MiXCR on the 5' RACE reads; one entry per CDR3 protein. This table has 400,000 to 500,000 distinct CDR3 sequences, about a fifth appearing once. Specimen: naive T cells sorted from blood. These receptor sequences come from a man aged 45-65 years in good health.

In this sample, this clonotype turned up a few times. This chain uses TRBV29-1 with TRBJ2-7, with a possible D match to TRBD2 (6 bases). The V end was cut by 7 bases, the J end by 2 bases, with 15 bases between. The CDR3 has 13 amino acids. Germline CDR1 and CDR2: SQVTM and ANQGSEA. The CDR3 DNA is TGCAGCGCAAATACGGGAGCCCCCTACGAGCAGTACTTC. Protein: CSANTGAPYEQYF.

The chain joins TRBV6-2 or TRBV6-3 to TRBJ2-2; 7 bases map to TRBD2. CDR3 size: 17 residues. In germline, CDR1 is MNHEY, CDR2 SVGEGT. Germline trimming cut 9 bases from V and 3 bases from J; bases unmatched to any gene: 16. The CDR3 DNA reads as TGTGCCAGTAAGTTACCGGCGGCGGGGGTCGACACCGGGGAGCTGTTTTTT. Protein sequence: CASKLPAAGVDTGELFF.

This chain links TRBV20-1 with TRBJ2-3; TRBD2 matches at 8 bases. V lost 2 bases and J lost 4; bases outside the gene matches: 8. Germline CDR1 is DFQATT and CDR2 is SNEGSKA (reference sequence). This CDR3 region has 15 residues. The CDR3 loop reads CSARLGGGRADTQYF. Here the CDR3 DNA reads TGCAGTGCTAGACTTGGCGGGGGGCGCGCAGATACGCAGTATTTT.

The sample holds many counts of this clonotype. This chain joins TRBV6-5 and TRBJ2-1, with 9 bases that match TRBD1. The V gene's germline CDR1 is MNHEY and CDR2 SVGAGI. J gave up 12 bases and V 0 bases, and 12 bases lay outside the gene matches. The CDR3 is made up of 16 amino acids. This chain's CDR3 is CASSYSPGQGVVGQFF. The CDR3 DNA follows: TGTGCCAGCAGTTACTCTCCGGGACAGGGAGTTGTCGGGCAGTTCTTC.

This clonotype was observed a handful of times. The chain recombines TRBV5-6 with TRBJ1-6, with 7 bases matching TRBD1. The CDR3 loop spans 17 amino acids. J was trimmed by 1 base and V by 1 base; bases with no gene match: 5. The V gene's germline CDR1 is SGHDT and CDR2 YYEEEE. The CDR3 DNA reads TGTGCCAGCAGCTTGAGGGAGGGGGCATCCTATAATTCACCCCTCCACTTT. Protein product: CASSLREGASYNSPLHF. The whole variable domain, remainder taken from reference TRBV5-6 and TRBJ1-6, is DAGVTQSPTHLIKTRGQQVTLRCSPKSGHDTVSWYQQALGQGPQFIFQYYEEEERQRGNFPDRFSGHQFPNYSSELNVNALLLGDSALYLCASSLREGASYNSPLHFGNGTRLTVT.

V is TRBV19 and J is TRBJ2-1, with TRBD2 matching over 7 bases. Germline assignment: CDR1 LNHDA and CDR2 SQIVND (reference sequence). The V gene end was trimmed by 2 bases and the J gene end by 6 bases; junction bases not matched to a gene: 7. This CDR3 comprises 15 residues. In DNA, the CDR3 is TGTGCCAGTAGTATACTAGCGGCCCCACCCAATGAGCAGTTCTTC. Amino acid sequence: CASSILAAPPNEQFF.

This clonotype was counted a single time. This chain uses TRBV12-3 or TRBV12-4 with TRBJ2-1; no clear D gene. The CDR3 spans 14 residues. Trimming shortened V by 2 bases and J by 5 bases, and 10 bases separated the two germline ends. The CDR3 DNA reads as TGTGCCAGCAGTTTAACCGGGTACCACAATGAGCAGTTCTTC. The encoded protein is CASSLTGYHNEQFF.

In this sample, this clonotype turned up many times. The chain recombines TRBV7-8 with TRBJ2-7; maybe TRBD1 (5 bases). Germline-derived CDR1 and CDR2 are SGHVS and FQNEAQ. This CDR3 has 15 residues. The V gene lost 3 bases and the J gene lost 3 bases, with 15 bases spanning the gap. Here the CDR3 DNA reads TGTGCCAGCAGCTTGGGGCAGGCCTCATTCTACGAGCAGTACTTC. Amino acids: CASSLGQASFYEQYF.

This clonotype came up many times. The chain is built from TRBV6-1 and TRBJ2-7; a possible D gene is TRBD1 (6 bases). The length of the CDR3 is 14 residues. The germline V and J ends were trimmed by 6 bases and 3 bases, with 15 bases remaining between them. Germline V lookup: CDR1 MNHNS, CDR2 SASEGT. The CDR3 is CASRMTGGIYEQYF. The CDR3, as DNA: TGTGCCAGCAGGATGACAGGCGGAATCTACGAGCAGTACTTC.

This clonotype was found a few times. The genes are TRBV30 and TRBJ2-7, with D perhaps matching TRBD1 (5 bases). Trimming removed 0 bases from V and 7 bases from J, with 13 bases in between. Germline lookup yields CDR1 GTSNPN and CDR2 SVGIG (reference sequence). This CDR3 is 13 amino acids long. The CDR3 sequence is CAWSVQEMGEQYF. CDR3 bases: TGTGCCTGGAGTGTACAGGAAATGGGGGAGCAGTACTTC.

The CDR3 DNA follows: TGTGCCAGCAGCCAAGAAGGGTTTTGGGGCAGTTTGACTGAAGCTTTCTTT. Its protein is CASSQEGFWGSLTEAFF. V is TRBV3-1 and J is TRBJ1-1; tentatively, D is TRBD1 (5 bases). The germline CDR1 and CDR2 sequences are LGHDT and YNNKEL (reference sequence). The CDR3 consists of 17 residues. Trimming removed 0 bases at V and 5 bases at J, with 19 bases between. The full variable domain, rest sourced from reference TRBV3-1 and TRBJ1-1, is DTAVSQTPKYLVTQMGNDKSIKCEQNLGHDTMYWYKQDSKKFLKIMFSYNNKELIINETVPNRFSPKSPDKAHLNLHINSLELGDSAVYFCASSQEGFWGSLTEAFFGQGTRLTVV.

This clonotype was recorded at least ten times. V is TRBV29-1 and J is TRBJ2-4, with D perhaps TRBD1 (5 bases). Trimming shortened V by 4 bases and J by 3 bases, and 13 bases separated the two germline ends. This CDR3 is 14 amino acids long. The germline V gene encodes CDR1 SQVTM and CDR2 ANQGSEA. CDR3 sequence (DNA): TGCAGCGTTGTGAACAGGTCTGGCAAAAACATTCAGTACTTC. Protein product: CSVVNRSGKNIQYF. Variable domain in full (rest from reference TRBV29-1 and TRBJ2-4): SAVISQKPSRDICQRGTSLTIQCQVDSQVTMMFWYRQQPGQSLTLIATANQGSEATYESGFVIDKFPISRPNLTFSTLTVSNMSPEDSSIYLCSVVNRSGKNIQYFGAGTRLSVL.

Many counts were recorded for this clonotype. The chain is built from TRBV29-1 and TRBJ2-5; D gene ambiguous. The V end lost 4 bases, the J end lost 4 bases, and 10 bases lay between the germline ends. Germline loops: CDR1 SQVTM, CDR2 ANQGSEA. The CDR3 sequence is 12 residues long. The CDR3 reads CSVGLLGETQYF. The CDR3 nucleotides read TGCAGCGTTGGGCTATTAGGAGAGACCCAGTACTTC.

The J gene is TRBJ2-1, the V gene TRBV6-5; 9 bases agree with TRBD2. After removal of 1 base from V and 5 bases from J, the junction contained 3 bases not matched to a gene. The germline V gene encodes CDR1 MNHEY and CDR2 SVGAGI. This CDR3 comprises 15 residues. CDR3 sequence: CASSYWASGDNEQFF. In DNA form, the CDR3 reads TGTGCCAGCAGTTACTGGGCTAGCGGGGACAATGAGCAGTTCTTC.

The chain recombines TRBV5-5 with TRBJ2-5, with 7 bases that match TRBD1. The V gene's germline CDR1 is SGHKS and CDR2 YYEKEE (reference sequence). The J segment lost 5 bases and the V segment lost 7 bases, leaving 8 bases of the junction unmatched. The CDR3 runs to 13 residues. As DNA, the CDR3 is TGTGCCAGCTCAGGGGGTCCGAGGGAGACCCAGTACTTC. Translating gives CASSGGPRETQYF.

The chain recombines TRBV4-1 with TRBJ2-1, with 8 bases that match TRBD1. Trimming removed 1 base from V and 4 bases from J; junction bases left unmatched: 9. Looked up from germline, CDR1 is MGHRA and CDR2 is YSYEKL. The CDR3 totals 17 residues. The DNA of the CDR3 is TGCGCCAGCAGCCAAGGGAAAGGCAGGGGGCTTTACAATGAGCAGTTCTTC. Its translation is CASSQGKGRGLYNEQFF.

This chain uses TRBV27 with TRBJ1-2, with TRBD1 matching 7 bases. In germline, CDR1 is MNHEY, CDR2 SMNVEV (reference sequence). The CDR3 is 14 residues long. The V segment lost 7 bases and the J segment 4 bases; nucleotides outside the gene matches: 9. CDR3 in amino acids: CASTRTGSSYGYTF. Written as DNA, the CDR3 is TGTGCCAGCACACGGACAGGATCTTCCTATGGCTACACCTTC.

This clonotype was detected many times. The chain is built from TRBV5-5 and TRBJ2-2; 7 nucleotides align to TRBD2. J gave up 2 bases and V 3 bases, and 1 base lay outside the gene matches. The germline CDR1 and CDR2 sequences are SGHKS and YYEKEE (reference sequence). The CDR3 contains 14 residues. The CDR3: CASSWDYNTGELFF. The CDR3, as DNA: TGTGCCAGCAGCTGGGACTATAACACCGGGGAGCTGTTTTTT.

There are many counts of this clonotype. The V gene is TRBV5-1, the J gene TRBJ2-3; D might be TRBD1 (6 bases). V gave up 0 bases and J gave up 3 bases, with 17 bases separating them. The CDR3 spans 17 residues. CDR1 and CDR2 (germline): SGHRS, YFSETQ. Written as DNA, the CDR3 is TGCGCCAGCAGCTTGGCCGGGACACCCAGCCTGACAGATACGCAGTATTTT. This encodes CASSLAGTPSLTDTQYF.

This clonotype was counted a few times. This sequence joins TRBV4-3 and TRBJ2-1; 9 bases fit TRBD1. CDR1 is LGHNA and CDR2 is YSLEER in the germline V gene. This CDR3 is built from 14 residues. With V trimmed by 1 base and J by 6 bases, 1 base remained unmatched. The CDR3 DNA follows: TGCGCCAGCAGCCAAGCGACAGGGGGCAATGAGCAGTTCTTC. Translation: CASSQATGGNEQFF.

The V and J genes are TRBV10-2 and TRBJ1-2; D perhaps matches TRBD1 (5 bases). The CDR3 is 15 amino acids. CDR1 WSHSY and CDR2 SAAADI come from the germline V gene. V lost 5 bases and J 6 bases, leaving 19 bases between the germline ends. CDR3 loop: CASSSSRGGLDGYTF. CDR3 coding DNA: TGCGCCAGCAGTTCTTCCCGCGGGGGTTTGGATGGCTACACCTTC.

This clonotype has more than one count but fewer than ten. The CDR3 DNA is TGTGCCATCAGGGAGGGGGTGAACACCGGGGAGCTGTTTTTT. It translates to CAIREGVNTGELFF. The chain is built from TRBV10-3 and TRBJ2-2; D is tentatively TRBD1 or TRBD2 (6 bases each). Trimming shortened V by 6 bases and J by 1 base, and 9 bases separated the two germline ends. The CDR3 totals 14 residues. Germline CDR1 ENHRY, CDR2 SYGVKD.

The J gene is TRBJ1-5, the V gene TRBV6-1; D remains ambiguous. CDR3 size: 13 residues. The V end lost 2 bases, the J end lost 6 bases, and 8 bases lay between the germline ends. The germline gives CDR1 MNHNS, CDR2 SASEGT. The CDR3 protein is CASSERSFQPQHF. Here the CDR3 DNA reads TGTGCCAGCAGTGAAAGGTCTTTTCAGCCCCAGCATTTT.

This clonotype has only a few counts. The CDR3 loop reads CASSQTGDHGYTF. The CDR3 bases are TGTGCCAGCAGCCAAACAGGGGACCATGGCTACACCTTC. The chain recombines TRBV4-2 with TRBJ1-2, with 7 bases matching TRBD1. CDR3 length: 13 residues. The germline V gene has CDR1 LGHNA and CDR2 YNFKEQ. Trimming cost V 2 bases and J 6 bases; bases outside gene matches: 3.

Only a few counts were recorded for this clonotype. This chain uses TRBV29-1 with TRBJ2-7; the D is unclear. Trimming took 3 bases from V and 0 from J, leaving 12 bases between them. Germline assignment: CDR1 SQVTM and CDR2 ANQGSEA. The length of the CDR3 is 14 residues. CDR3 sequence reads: CSVELDGSSYEQYF. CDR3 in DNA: TGCAGCGTTGAGTTGGACGGTAGCTCCTACGAGCAGTACTTC.

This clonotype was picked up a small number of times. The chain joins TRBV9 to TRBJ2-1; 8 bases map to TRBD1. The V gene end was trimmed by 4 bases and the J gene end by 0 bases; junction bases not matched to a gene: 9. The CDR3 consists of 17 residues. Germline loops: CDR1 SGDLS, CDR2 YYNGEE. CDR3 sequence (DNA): TGTGCCAGCAGCACCCCTGGACAGGGTCGCTCCTACAATGAGCAGTTCTTC. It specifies CASSTPGQGRSYNEQFF.

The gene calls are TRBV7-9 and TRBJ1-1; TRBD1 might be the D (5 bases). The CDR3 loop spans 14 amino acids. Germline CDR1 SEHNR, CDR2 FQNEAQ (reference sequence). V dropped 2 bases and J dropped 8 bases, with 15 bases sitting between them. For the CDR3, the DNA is TGTGCCAGCAGCTTAAAAGAGTGGGGGGACGAAGCTTTCTTT. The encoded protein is CASSLKEWGDEAFF.

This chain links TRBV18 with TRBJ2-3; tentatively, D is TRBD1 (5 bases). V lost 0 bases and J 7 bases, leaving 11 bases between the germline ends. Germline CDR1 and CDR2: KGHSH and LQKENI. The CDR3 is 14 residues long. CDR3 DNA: TGTGCCAGCTCACCACCGGGGCCCCTTAATACGCAGTATTTT. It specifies CASSPPGPLNTQYF.